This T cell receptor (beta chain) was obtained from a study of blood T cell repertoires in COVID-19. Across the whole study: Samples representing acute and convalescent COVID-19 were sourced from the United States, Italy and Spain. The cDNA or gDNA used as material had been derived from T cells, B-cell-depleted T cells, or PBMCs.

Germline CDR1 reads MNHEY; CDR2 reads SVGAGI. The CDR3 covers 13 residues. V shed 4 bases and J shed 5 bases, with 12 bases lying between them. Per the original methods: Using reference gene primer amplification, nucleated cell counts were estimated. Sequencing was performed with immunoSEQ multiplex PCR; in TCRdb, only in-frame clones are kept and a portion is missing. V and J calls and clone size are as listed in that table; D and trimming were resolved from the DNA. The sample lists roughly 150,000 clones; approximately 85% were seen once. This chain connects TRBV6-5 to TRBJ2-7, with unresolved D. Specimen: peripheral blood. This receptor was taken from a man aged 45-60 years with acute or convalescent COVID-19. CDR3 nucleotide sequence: TGTGCCAGCAGTTCTGACGTCCGGGACGAGCAGTACTTC. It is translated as CASSSDVRDEQYF.